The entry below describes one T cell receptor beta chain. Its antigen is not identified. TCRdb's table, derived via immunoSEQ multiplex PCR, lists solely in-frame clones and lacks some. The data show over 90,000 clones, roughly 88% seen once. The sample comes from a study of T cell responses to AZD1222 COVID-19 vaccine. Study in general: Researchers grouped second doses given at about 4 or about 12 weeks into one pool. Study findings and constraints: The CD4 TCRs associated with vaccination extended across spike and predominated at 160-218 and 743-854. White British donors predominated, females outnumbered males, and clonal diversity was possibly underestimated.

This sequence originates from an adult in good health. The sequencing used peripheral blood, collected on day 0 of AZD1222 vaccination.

The CDR3 sequence: CASSRQGASSEQFF. In DNA, the CDR3 is TGTGCCAGCAGCCGACAGGGCGCATCATCTGAGCAGTTCTTC. The chain joins TRBV5-4 to TRBJ2-1, with TRBD1 identical over 7 bases. Germline trimming cut 4 bases from V and 9 bases from J; bases unmatched to any gene: 10. Germline CDR1 reads SGHNT; CDR2 reads YYREEE (reference sequence). The length of the CDR3 is 14 residues.